This TCR beta chain was recovered during a study of cytomegalovirus exposure and HLA in healthy donors (TCRdb year 2017). Broadly, across the study: In an earlier analysis of about 560 of the donors, approximately 300 Gb of sequence data and some 120 million unique TCR beta sequences from 150 million to 200 million T cells were reported. An early release that covered some 640 HLA-typed donors contained about 300 gigabases of sequencing data and around 85 million unique TCR sequences. Of the approximately 370 genotyped donors, approximately 81% were placed in the genetic ancestry cluster associated with self-reported Caucasian donors. The aim of the study was to test whether cataloging public T cell receptors could identify signatures of past pathogen exposure. The study used immunosequencing to profile the T cell repertoires of 670 or so subjects and linked those repertoires to cytomegalovirus serostatus. In addition to the first cohort of approximately 670 subjects, a separate validation cohort of 120 different subjects was used. The study combined high-throughput TCR immunosequencing, statistical association of individual TCRs with disease status, and machine learning to predict cytomegalovirus infection status. To study patterns of TCR occurrence, a later analysis re-analyzed previously published TCR beta repertoires from 666 donors and added high-resolution HLA genotyping. The later analysis used no new phenotypic data to find candidate immune exposures, relying instead on TCR beta sequences and their occurrence across donors. An earlier analysis of around 540 of the donors applied high-throughput TCR beta sequencing to assess whether each TCR beta V gene segment acted as functional or pseudogenic. Donor age, sex, ethnicity and CMV serostatus were collected together with the repertoire data. Genome-wide SNP genotypes for about three fifths of the 666 donors were used in a later genetic analysis, which treated that subset as a discovery cohort. Every discovery cohort repertoire had been produced on one sequencing platform. Class I and class II HLA loci were covered by the typing at four-digit resolution. The number of typed donors differed by locus: about 620-640 for A, B, C, DRB1 and DQB1; some 500 for DQA1; some 590 for DPA1; and roughly 490 for DPB1. Four to six DR-DQ haplotypes were handled as single units for association and clustering, since linkage in the cohort was strong. On average, about 240,000 unique TCR beta nucleotide sequences were sequenced per donor among some 420 genotyped donors of the cohort, with about 19% of those sequences being non-productive.

As to this clone: What this receptor recognizes is not known. The record has no base qualities; no much larger clone is one base away.

What the research found in general, with its limitations: Broadly in line with IMGT annotations, most TCR beta V segments showed up in productive rearrangements about 87% or about 30% of the time in an earlier analysis of about 500 of the donors. The cohort was sequenced for TCR beta chains only, and without alpha or paired-chain data the features that could be detected were limited. CMV serostatus was the only immune exposure information available for the cohort. According to a later genetic analysis, donors in an Asian-associated ancestry cluster had fewer N-insertions in productive TCRs than the roughly 700-donor mean. Most CMV-associated TCR beta chains appeared to be HLA-restricted in a later analysis, and the HLA associations seemed to be driven largely by CMV exposure. Linkage disequilibrium might explain the correlated functional status among segregating V segments, but an unknown experimental factor could not be excluded. A few of the identified cytomegalovirus-associated TCR beta chains were confirmed in vitro to be specific for cytomegalovirus antigens. According to a later analysis, parvovirus B19, influenza, CMV and Epstein-Barr virus appeared linked to several top co-occurrence clusters. The classifier was reported to diagnose cytomegalovirus status with high specificity and sensitivity in both the original and validation cohorts. According to a later analysis, TCR association rates differed among HLA loci, with DRB1 alleles showing the most associated TCRs and HLA-C alleles showing the fewest. In the study, 150 to 200 TCR beta chains were listed as associated with cytomegalovirus. Sequencing depth was assumed to be roughly uniform across donors in the presence/absence analyses, though that assumption may not hold. Assigning TCR associations to individual alleles was difficult when HLA alleles, especially DR and DQ, strongly co-occurred. Because HLA typing was missing for some donors at each locus, association tests included only the typed subset. A later analysis found that HLA-associated TCR beta chains were more clonally expanded and had lower generation probabilities than equally common non-associated chains. The earlier analysis of some 540 of the donors excluded over 15 rarely observed V segments, including chromosome 9 orphons, because counts were too low. A later analysis associated about 18,000 TCR beta sequences with specific HLA alleles at a false discovery rate of 0.05. According to the authors, the approach could potentially be generalized to other disease states and immunological phenotypes. A further reported finding was that TCR beta sequences accurately predicted the HLA-A and HLA-B alleles for most subjects in the first cohort. In a later genetic analysis, a missense DCLRE1C variant was associated with V-gene and J-gene trimming of TCR beta chains, and the association was replicated in an independent cohort. Most TCR sequences were seen in very few donors, while some public TCRs were found in many individuals. The sequencing pipeline was judged likely to have produced a cluster of highly shared sequence variants as a technical artifact.

The receptor library was made with the immunoSEQ multiplex PCR assay. For the multiplex PCR, a mixture combining 60 forward primers for TCR Vbeta segments and 13 reverse primers for TCR Jbeta segments was used. Amplification of the CDR3 region of rearranged TCR beta genes was performed with a multiplex PCR assay on genomic DNA. The Illumina HiSeq System was used to sequence the amplified TCR beta libraries as 87-base-pair reads. As for the original processing: Across the 670 or so repertoires, a later analysis counted some 80 million unique TCR beta chains, approximately 12 million of which were shared by at least two donors. A nearest-neighbor algorithm error-corrected the raw reads and collapsed the reads into unique sequences, merging closely related sequences to remove PCR and sequencing errors. CDR3 sequences were aligned to IMGT reference sequences to assign V, D and J gene segments. For a sequence to be retained, a match of at least six nucleotides to both a V gene segment and a J gene segment was required. A rearrangement counted as productive if the CDR3 had no stop codons and remained in frame with V and J, and every other rearrangement counted as non-productive. Following IMGT convention, CDR3 was defined as the stretch from the second conserved V-encoded cysteine up to the conserved J-encoded phenylalanine. In an earlier analysis of some 550 of the donors, sequences lacking an unambiguous match to a single V gene segment were excluded. An earlier analysis of several hundred of the donors called V segments functional above 56.7% productive rearrangements and segregating when the between-donor standard deviation exceeded 5%. A statistical classification framework was developed to diagnose cytomegalovirus status using the catalog of TCR beta chain sequences. In a later analysis, TCR nucleotide sequences were compared against IMGT/GENE-DB human TR gene sequences so that V and J genes could be assigned. A later analysis assigned CDR3 sequences and most-parsimonious VDJ recombination scenarios with the TCRdist pipeline. In a later analysis, each TCR beta chain was defined by its CDR3 amino acid sequence together with its V-gene family, and reads lacking a unique V-gene family were excluded. As a way to deal with suspected cross-contamination and a sequencing artifact, a later analysis dropped nearly 600 nucleotide sequences that were highly shared and had low generation probability. In a later analysis, a clonal expansion index for each public chain was calculated from normalized within-repertoire ranks of inferred template counts. A later analysis computed generation probabilities with a VDJ recombination model fitted to out-of-frame rearrangements, and checked the results against IGoR. In a later analysis, TCR-TCR, TCR-HLA and TCR-CMV co-occurrence was scored with hypergeometric tests, and a repertoire-size bias correction was applied to TCR pairs. In a later analysis, false discovery rates were estimated by permuting HLA or CMV assignments 20 times. In a later analysis, co-occurring TCRs were grouped using DBSCAN, and TCRdist sequence similarity was added for clustering within HLA-allele-positive subsets. For co-occurrence clustering, repertoires with fewer than 30,000 or more than 120,000 public chains were excluded, along with about five repertoires with anomalous nucleotide sharing. The immuneACCESS repertoire file appears here via TCRdb, limited to in-frame rearrangements. These files lack a portion of the clones; in checked studies, under half of the deficit traces to unresolved V genes, and the cause of the others is not known. From that table come the V and J calls and clone size; the DNA was used to work out D and trimming. This sample is represented by roughly 230,000 clones; over 90% of them were singletons. Clones ranked in the top ten supply 1.7% of the sample.

The cohort was made up of roughly 670 healthy bone marrow donors. At the time of sampling, all cohort members were nominally healthy, though unrecorded immune exposures were likely present. The donor was CMV seronegative and belonged to the group of over 350 seronegative cohort members. A peripheral blood sample was collected from each donor, and TCR beta sequencing was performed on peripheral blood mononuclear cells. The Qiagen DNeasy Blood Extraction Kit was used to extract genomic DNA from the blood cell samples. Material for sequencing was PBMCs. This clonotype originated in a girl aged 2-10 years in good health and CMV-seronegative.

CDR3 region: CASSSRTGEVYEQYF. DNA sequence: TGTGCCAGCAGTTCTAGGACAGGGGAGGTCTACGAGCAGTACTTC. The sequence links TRBV6-5 to TRBJ2-7; TRBD1 matches 9 bases in the middle. CDR1 and CDR2 are read off the germline V gene as MNHEY and SVGAGI. Trimming accounts for 4 bases at V and 3 bases at J, while the number of junction bases matched to no gene is 7. The CDR3 has 15 amino acids, counting the end cysteine and phenylalanine. Here the CDR3 DNA is all that survives: 45 bases in frame from base 1.